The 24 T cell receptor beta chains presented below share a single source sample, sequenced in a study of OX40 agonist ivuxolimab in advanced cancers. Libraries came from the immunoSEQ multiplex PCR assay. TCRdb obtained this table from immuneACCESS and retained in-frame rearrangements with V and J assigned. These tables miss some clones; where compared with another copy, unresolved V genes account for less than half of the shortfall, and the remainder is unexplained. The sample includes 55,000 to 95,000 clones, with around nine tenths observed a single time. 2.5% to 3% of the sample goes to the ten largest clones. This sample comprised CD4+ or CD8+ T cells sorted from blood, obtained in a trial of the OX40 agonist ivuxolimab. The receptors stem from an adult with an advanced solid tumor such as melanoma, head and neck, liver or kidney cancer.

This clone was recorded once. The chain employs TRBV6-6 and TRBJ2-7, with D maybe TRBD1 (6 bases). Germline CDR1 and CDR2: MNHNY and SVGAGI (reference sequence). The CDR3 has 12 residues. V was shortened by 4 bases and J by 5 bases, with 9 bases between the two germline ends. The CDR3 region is CASSLQGNEQYF. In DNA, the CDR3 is TGTGCCAGCAGTTTACAGGGAAACGAGCAGTACTTC.

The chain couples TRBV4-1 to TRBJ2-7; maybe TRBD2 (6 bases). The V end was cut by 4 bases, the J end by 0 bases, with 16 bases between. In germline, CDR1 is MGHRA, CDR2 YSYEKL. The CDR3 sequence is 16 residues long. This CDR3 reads CASSLWGQGGSYEQYF. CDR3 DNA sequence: TGCGCCAGCAGCCTTTGGGGCCAGGGAGGCTCCTACGAGCAGTACTTC.

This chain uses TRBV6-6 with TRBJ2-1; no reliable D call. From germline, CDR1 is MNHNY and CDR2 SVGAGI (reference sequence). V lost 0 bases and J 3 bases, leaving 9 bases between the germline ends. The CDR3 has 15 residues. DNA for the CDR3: TGTGCCAGCAGTTACTCGAACAGCGTCTACAATGAGCAGTTCTTC. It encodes CASSYSNSVYNEQFF.

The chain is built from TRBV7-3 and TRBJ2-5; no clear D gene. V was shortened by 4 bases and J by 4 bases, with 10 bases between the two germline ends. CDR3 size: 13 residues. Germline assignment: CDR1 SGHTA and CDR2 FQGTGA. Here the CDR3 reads CASSSQPSETQYF. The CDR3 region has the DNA TGTGCCAGCAGCTCCCAGCCGTCAGAGACCCAGTACTTC.

The DNA of the CDR3 is TGCACCAGCAGCCATCACCTGGGCCGCACAGATACGCAGTATTTT. Its translation is CTSSHHLGRTDTQYF. V and J are TRBV1 and TRBJ2-3; the table calls TRBD1, which could not be checked here. TRBV1 is classified as a pseudogene. The CDR3 totals 15 residues.

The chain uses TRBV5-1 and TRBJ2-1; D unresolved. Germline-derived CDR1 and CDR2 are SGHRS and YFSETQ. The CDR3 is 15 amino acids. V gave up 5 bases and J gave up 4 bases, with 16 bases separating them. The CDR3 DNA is TGCGCCAGCAGTCCCGGGCGGCGCCCTTACAATGAGCAGTTCTTC. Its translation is CASSPGRRPYNEQFF.

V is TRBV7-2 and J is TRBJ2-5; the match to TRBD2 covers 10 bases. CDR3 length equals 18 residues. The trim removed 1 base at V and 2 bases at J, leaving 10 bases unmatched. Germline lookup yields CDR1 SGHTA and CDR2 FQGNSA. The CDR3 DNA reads TGTGCCAGCAGCTTAGTAGGAGCGGGGGGGCCTAATCAAGAGACCCAGTACTTC. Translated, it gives CASSLVGAGGPNQETQYF.

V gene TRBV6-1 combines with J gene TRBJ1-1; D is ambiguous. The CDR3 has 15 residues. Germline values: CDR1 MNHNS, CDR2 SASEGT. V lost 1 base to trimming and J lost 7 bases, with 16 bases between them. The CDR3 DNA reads TGTGCCAGCAGTGAAGTCGTTAAAGAGCGAGGTGAAGCTTTCTTT. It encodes CASSEVVKERGEAFF.

The CDR3 region is CASSEALLAEAFF. In DNA, the CDR3 is TGTGCCAGCAGTGAAGCGCTTCTGGCTGAAGCTTTCTTT. V usage is TRBV6-1 and J usage is TRBJ1-1; D ambiguous. V shed 0 bases and J shed 6 bases, with 8 bases lying between them. CDR1 is MNHNS and CDR2 is SASEGT in the germline V gene. The CDR3 contains 13 residues.

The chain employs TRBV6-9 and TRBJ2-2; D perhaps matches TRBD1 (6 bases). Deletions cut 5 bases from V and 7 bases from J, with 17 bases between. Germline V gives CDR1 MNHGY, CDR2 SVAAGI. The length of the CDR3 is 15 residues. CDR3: CASSLRGVVGGELFF. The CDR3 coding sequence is TGTGCCAGCAGTCTCAGGGGAGTTGTGGGCGGGGAGCTGTTTTTT.

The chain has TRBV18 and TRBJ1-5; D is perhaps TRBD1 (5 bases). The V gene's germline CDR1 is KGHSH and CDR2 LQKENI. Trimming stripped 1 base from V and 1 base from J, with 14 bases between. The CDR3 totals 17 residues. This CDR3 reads CASSPRGRPGSNQPQHF. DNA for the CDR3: TGTGCCAGCTCACCACGAGGCAGACCAGGGAGCAATCAGCCCCAGCATTTT.

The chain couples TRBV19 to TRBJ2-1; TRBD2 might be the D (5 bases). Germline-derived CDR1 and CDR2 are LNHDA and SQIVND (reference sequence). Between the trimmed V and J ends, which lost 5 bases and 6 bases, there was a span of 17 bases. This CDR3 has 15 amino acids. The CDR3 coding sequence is TGTGCCAGTAGTTCCCCGGGGAAAGCCCTCAATGAGCAGTTCTTC. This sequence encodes CASSSPGKALNEQFF.

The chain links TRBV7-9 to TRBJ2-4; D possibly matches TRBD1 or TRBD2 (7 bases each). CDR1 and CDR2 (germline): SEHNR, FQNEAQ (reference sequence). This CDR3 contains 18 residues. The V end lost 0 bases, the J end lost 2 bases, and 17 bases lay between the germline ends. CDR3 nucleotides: TGTGCCAGCAGCTTAGCATTCGGGGGAGGGGGCCCCAAAAACATTCAGTACTTC. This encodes CASSLAFGGGGPKNIQYF.

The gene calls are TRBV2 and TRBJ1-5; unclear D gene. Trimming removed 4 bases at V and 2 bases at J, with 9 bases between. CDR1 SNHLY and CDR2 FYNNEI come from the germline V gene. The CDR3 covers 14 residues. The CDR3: CASSATFGNQPQHF. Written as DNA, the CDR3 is TGTGCCAGCAGTGCCACCTTTGGCAATCAGCCCCAGCATTTT.

Here the CDR3 reads CASSEDGRALYSNQPQHF. The CDR3 nucleotides read TGTGCCAGCAGTGAAGATGGCAGGGCTCTCTATAGCAATCAGCCCCAGCATTTT. The J gene is TRBJ1-5, the V gene TRBV6-1; possible D gene TRBD1, 5 bases. The CDR3 covers 18 residues. The ends were cut back, 1 base at V and 0 bases at J, with 16 bases in the middle. CDR1 MNHNS and CDR2 SASEGT come from the germline V gene.

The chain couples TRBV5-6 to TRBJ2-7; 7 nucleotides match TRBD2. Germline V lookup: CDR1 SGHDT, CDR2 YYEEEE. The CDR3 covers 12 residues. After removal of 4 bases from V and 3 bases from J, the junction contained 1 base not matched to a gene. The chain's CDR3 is CASSRDYYEQYF. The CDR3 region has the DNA TGTGCCAGCAGCAGGGACTACTACGAGCAGTACTTC.

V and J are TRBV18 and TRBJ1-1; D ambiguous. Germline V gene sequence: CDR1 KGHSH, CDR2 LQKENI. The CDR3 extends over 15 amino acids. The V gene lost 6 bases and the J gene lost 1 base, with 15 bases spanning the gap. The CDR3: CASSPPTAENTEAFF. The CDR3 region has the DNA TGTGCCAGCTCGCCCCCGACCGCAGAGAACACTGAAGCTTTCTTT.

The DNA of the CDR3 is TGTGCCTCCCCAGGCGGGGCAGGGTCAGATTCACCCCTCCACTTT. This gives the protein CASPGGAGSDSPLHF. This chain uses TRBV30 with TRBJ1-6, with D possibly TRBD1 on 5 matching bases. V shed 7 bases and J shed 8 bases, with 21 bases lying between them. The germline V gene has CDR1 GTSNPN and CDR2 SVGIG (reference sequence). This CDR3 has 15 residues.

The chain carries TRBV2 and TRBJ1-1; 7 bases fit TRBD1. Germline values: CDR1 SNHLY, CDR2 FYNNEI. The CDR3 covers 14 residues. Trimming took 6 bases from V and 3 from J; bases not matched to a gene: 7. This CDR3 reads CASRKGTDYTEAFF. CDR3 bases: TGTGCCAGCAGAAAAGGGACAGACTACACTGAAGCTTTCTTT.

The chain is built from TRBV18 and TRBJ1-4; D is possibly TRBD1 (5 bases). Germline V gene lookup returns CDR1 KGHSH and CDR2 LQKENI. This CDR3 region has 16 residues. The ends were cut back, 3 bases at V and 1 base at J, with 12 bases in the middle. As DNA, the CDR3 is TGTGCCAGCTCACCCCGGGTGGGGGAAACTAATGAAAAACTGTTTTTT. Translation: CASSPRVGETNEKLFF.

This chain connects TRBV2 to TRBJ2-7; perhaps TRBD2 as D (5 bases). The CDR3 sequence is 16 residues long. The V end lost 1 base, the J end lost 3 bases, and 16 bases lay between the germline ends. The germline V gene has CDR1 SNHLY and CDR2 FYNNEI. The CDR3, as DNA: TGTGCCAGCAGTGAAGTTATTAGAGGGATCGACTACGAGCAGTACTTC. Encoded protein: CASSEVIRGIDYEQYF.

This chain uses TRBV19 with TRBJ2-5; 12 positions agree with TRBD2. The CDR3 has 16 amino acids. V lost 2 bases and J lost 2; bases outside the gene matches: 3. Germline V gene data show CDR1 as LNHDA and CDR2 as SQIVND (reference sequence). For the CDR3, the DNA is TGTGCCAGTAGTATACGACTAGCGGGGGTACAAGAGACCCAGTACTTC. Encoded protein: CASSIRLAGVQETQYF.

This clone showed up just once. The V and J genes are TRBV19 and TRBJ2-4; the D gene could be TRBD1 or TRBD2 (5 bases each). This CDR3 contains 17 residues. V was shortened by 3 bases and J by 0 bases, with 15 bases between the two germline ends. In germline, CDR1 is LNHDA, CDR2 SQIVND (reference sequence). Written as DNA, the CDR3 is TGTGCCAGTAGTATCCCCCCCGGGACCCTAGCCAAAAACATTCAGTACTTC. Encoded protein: CASSIPPGTLAKNIQYF. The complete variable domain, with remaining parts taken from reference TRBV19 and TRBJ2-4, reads DGGITQSPKYLFRKEGQNVTLSCEQNLNHDAMYWYRQDPGQGLRLIYYSQIVNDFQKGDIAEGYSVSREKKESFPLTVTSAQKNPTAFYLCASSIPPGTLAKNIQYFGAGTRLSVL.

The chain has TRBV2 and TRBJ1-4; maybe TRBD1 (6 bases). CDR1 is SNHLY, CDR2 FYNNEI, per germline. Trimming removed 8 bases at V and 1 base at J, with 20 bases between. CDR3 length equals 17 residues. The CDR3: CASRRGLGIGTNEKLFF. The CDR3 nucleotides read TGTGCCAGCCGCAGGGGTCTGGGTATAGGAACTAATGAAAAACTGTTTTTT.